The T cell receptor (beta chain) under discussion was sequenced for a study of T-cell reconstitution after alpha-beta-depleted transplantation in children. Unique molecular identifiers were used to barcode this TCRbeta library. TCRdb passed the PCR reads through MiXCR, listing each CDR3 protein once. The sample lists approximately 350,000 distinct CDR3 sequences; about an eighth were seen once. This clonotype was seen a handful of times. Sequenced material: PBMCs, taken from the stem cell graft. This clonotype was obtained from a human donor who donated a stem cell graft to a child with Fanconi anemia.

This CDR3 is CSARVETGRTEAFF. The CDR3 coding sequence is TGCAGTGCTAGAGTCGAGACAGGGCGCACTGAAGCTTTCTTT. The chain joins TRBV20-1 to TRBJ1-1; 7 nucleotides align to TRBD1. With 1 base clipped from V and 4 bases from J, the junction kept 6 bases outside the gene matches. Per the germline V gene, CDR1 is DFQATT and CDR2 is SNEGSKA (reference sequence). The CDR3 contains 14 residues.